The rows below give T cell receptor beta chains drawn from one sample of a study of patients and donors after allogeneic stem cell transplantation. TCRdb independently ran MiXCR on the RT-PCR reads; one entry per CDR3 protein. Among roughly 200,000 distinct CDR3 sequences listed, around two fifths were seen once. Sequencing input: blood, either unsorted or a sorted T cell fraction (not recorded which). The receptors derive from a human donor who was either an allogeneic HSCT recipient or a stem cell or donor lymphocyte infusion donor (not recorded which). It is not recorded whose cells these are; they may come from a transplant donor. The CDR3 runs from the conserved cysteine through the conserved F or W. A D gene is named only where the DNA matches it firmly. Where a row states a size, it is once, few, many or the class of an expanded clone; other rows omit it.

V gene: TRBV7-9; J gene: TRBJ2-1; clone size: .; D gene: .; CDR3 length: 16; CDR3 protein: CASSSLGGGTYNEQFF; CDR3 DNA: TGTGCCAGCAGCTCCCTCGGGGGTGGTACCTACAATGAGCAGTTCTTC
V gene: TRBV12-3/TRBV12-4; J gene: TRBJ1-3; clone size: .; D gene: TRBD1; CDR3 length: 17; CDR3 protein: CASSLTRGRPSGNTIYF; CDR3 DNA: TGTGCCAGCAGTTTAACCAGGGGGCGACCCTCTGGAAACACCATATATTTT
V gene: TRBV4-1; J gene: TRBJ2-3; clone size: few; D gene: TRBD2; CDR3 length: 12; CDR3 protein: CASSEAGYTQYF; CDR3 DNA: TGCGCCAGCAGCGAAGCGGGGTATACGCAGTATTTT
V gene: TRBV29-1; J gene: TRBJ1-1; clone size: few; D gene: .; CDR3 length: 11; CDR3 protein: CSVRRNTEAFF; CDR3 DNA: TGCAGCGTGCGGCGGAACACTGAAGCTTTCTTT
V gene: TRBV7-9; J gene: TRBJ1-1; clone size: .; D gene: .; CDR3 length: 14; CDR3 protein: CASSSWGANTEAFF; CDR3 DNA: TGTGCCAGCAGCTCGTGGGGTGCGAACACTGAAGCTTTCTTT
V gene: TRBV5-1; J gene: TRBJ2-7; clone size: .; D gene: .; CDR3 length: 16; CDR3 protein: CASSPAGSELAYEQYF; CDR3 DNA: TGCGCCAGCAGCCCGGCTGGCAGTGAATTGGCCTACGAGCAGTACTTC
V gene: TRBV29-1; J gene: TRBJ1-1; clone size: few; D gene: .; CDR3 length: 12; CDR3 protein: CSVDRDNTEAFF; CDR3 DNA: TGCAGCGTTGACAGGGATAACACTGAAGCTTTCTTT
V gene: TRBV5-5; J gene: TRBJ1-2; clone size: .; D gene: TRBD1; CDR3 length: 16; CDR3 protein: CASSTGQAALRDGYTF; CDR3 DNA: TGTGCCAGCAGCACAGGACAGGCCGCCCTTCGGGATGGCTACACCTTC
V gene: TRBV4-1; J gene: TRBJ2-1; clone size: .; D gene: .; CDR3 length: 17; CDR3 protein: CASSQGGAKSRKNEQFF; CDR3 DNA: TGCGCCAGCAGCCAAGGCGGGGCCAAGTCGAGGAAGAATGAGCAGTTCTTC
V gene: TRBV6-6; J gene: TRBJ2-3; clone size: .; D gene: TRBD2; CDR3 length: 14; CDR3 protein: CASSYLADTDTQYF; CDR3 DNA: TGTGCCAGCAGTTACCTAGCGGACACAGATACGCAGTATTTT
V gene: TRBV5-6; J gene: TRBJ2-1; clone size: few; D gene: .; CDR3 length: 16; CDR3 protein: CASSSLDLPTYNEQFF; CDR3 DNA: TGTGCCAGCAGTTCCCTTGACTTGCCGACCTACAATGAGCAGTTCTTC
V gene: TRBV12-3/TRBV12-4; J gene: TRBJ1-5; clone size: few; D gene: .; CDR3 length: 17; CDR3 protein: CASSPPTASPLEQPQHF; CDR3 DNA: TGTGCCAGCAGCCCTCCGACAGCTTCCCCCCTTGAACAGCCCCAGCATTTT
V gene: TRBV20-1; J gene: TRBJ1-1; clone size: few; D gene: .; CDR3 length: 12; CDR3 protein: CSARVGYTEAFF; CDR3 DNA: TGCAGTGCTAGAGTGGGATACACTGAAGCTTTCTTT
V gene: TRBV6-6; J gene: TRBJ1-1; clone size: .; D gene: .; CDR3 length: 14; CDR3 protein: CASNSPGLGRGAFF; CDR3 DNA: TGTGCCAGCAATTCCCCGGGACTAGGAAGAGGAGCTTTCTTT
V gene: TRBV10-3; J gene: TRBJ2-1; clone size: .; D gene: TRBD2; CDR3 length: 15; CDR3 protein: CAISVPGLAVNEQFF; CDR3 DNA: TGTGCCATCAGTGTTCCGGGACTAGCGGTTAATGAGCAGTTCTTC
V gene: TRBV24-1; J gene: TRBJ1-1; clone size: .; D gene: TRBD1; CDR3 length: 15; CDR3 protein: CATSDAGTGVTEAFF; CDR3 DNA: TGTGCCACCAGTGATGCCGGGACAGGGGTTACTGAAGCTTTCTTT
V gene: TRBV5-1; J gene: TRBJ2-2; clone size: few; D gene: .; CDR3 length: 15; CDR3 protein: CASSSLAGPSGELFF; CDR3 DNA: TGCGCCAGCAGCTCGTTGGCAGGCCCGAGCGGGGAGCTGTTTTTT
V gene: TRBV12-3/TRBV12-4; J gene: TRBJ2-1; clone size: .; D gene: .; CDR3 length: 16; CDR3 protein: CASSLWSPPPGNEQFF; CDR3 DNA: TGTGCCAGCAGTTTGTGGTCTCCTCCCCCTGGGAATGAGCAGTTCTTC
V gene: TRBV15; J gene: TRBJ2-3; clone size: .; D gene: .; CDR3 length: 13; CDR3 protein: CATSRALPDTQYF; CDR3 DNA: TGTGCCACCAGCAGAGCTCTCCCAGATACGCAGTATTTT
V gene: TRBV6-5; J gene: TRBJ2-3; clone size: .; D gene: .; CDR3 length: 16; CDR3 protein: CASTLVGGVGPDTQYF; CDR3 DNA: TGTGCCAGCACTCTCGTAGGAGGGGTGGGGCCAGATACGCAGTATTTT